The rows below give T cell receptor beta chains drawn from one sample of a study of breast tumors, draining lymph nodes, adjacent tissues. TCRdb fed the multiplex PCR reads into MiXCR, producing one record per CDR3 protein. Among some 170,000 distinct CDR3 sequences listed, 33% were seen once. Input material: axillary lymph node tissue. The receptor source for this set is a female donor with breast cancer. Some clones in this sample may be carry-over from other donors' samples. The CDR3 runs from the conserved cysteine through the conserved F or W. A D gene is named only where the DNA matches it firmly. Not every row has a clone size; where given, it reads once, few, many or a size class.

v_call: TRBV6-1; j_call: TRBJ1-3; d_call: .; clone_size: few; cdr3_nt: TGTGCCAGCAGTGAAGCGTTGGGCGGCTCCTCTGGAAACACCATATATTTT; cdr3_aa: CASSEALGGSSGNTIYF
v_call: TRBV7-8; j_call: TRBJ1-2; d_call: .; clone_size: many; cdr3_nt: TGTGCCAGCAGCTTAGCGGGGGGGGGAAACTATGGCTACCCCTTC; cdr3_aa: CASSLAGGGNYGYPF
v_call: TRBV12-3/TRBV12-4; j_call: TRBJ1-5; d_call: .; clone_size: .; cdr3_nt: TGTGCCAGCAGTTTCGAGTTGGGTGGTGGTCGCAGTCAGCCCCAGCATTTT; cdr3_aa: CASSFELGGGRSQPQHF
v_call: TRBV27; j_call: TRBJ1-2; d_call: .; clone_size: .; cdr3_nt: TGTGCCAGCAGTTTTTCGGACACTTATGGCTACACCTTC; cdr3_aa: CASSFSDTYGYTF
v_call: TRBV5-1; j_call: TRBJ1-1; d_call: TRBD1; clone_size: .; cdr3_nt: TGCGCCAGCAGCTTGGTCGGGACAGGGGTGACTGAAGCTTTCTTT; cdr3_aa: CASSLVGTGVTEAFF
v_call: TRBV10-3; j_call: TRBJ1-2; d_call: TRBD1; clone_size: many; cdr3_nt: TGTGCCATCAGTGAGCCGGGACAGGGTGTCGTTAACTATGGCTACACCTTC; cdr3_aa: CAISEPGQGVVNYGYTF
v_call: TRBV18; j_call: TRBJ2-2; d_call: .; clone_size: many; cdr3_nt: TGTGCCAGCTCACCAAGGAGGGGCGGCGGCACCGGGGAGCTGTTTTTT; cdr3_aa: CASSPRRGGGTGELFF
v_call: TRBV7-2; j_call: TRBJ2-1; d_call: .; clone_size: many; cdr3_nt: TGTGCCAGCAGCCGTGAGATTCAGCGGGACAATGAGCAGTTCTTC; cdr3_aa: CASSREIQRDNEQFF
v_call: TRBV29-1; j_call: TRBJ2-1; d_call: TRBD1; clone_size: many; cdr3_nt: TGCAGCGTTGAAGATCCCCGAGGGGGCACCTCCTACAATGAGCAGTTCTTC; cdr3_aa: CSVEDPRGGTSYNEQFF
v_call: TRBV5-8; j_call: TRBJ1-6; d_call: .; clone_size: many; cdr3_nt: TGTGCCAGCAGCCATCGGACAGCCAATTCACCCCTCCACTTT; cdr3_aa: CASSHRTANSPLHF
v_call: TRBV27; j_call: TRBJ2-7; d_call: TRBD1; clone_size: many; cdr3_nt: TGTGCCAGCAGGCCCTCCGGGACAGCCTTCTACGAGCAGTACTTC; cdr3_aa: CASRPSGTAFYEQYF
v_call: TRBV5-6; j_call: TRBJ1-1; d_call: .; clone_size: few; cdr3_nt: TGTGCCAGCAGCTTTTCGGGTGGGACTGAAGCTTTCTTT; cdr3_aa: CASSFSGGTEAFF
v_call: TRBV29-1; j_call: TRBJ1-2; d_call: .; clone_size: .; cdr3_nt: TGCAGCGTTCCGGGGCAGGGTGAGGGCTACACCTTC; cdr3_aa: CSVPGQGEGYTF
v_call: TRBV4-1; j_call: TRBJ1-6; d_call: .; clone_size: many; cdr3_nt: TGCGCCAGCAGCCAAGTAGGGGAAGGTTCACCCCTCCACTTT; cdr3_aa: CASSQVGEGSPLHF
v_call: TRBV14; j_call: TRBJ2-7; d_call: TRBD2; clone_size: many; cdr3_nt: TGTGCCAGCAGCCGGGACTACCGTTCGGAGAAGCAGTACTTC; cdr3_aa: CASSRDYRSEKQYF
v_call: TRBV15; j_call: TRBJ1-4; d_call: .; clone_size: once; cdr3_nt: TGTGCCACCAGCGGGGTGTCGGCTAATGAGAAACTGTTTTTT; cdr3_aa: CATSGVSANEKLFF
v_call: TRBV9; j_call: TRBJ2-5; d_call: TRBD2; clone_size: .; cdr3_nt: TGTGCCAGCAGCGTAGGTGACAGGAATATCCGGACTAGCGAAGGGACCCAGTACTTC; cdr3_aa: CASSVGDRNIRTSEGTQYF
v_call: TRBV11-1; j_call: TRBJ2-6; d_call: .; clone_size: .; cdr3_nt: TGTGCCAGCAGCTTACAACACGCGACCTCTGGGGCCAACGTCCTGACTTTC; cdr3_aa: CASSLQHATSGANVLTF
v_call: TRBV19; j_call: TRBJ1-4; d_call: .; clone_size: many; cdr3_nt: TGTGCCAGTAGTGCCTCACAGGCAACTAATGAAAAACTGTTTTTT; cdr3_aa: CASSASQATNEKLFF
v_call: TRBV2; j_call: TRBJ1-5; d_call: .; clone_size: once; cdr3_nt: TGTGCCAGCATCCGGCAGGTAAATCAGCCCCAGCATTTT; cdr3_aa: CASIRQVNQPQHF
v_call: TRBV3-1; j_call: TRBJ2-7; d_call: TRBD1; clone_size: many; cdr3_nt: TGTGCCAGCAGCCCAGGGACAGGGGGAATCTACGAGCAGTACTTC; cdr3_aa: CASSPGTGGIYEQYF
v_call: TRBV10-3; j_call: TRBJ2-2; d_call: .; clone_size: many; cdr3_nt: TGTGCCATCGGGGTTGGGGAGCTGTTTTTT; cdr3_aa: CAIGVGELFF
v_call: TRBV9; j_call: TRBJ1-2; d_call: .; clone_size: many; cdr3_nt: TGTGCCAGCAGAACCCCGCCCGATGGCTACACCTTC; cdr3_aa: CASRTPPDGYTF
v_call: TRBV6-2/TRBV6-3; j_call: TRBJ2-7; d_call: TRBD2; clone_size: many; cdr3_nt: TGTGCCAGCAGTCCCGGGACGGGGGGTTCCTACGAGCAGTACTTC; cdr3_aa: CASSPGTGGSYEQYF
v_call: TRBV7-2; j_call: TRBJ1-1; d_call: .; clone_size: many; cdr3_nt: TGTGCCAGCAGCCTTGGGACGAACACTGAAGCTTTCTTT; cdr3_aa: CASSLGTNTEAFF
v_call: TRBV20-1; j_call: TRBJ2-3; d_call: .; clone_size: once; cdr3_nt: TGCAGTGCTTACGGAGAGACTAGAGAAACAGATACGCAGTATTTT; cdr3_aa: CSAYGETRETDTQYF
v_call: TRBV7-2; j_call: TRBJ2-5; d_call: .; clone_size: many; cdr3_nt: TGTGCCAGCAGCACCCAGGCCCTCCGAGAGACCCAGTACTTC; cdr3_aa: CASSTQALRETQYF
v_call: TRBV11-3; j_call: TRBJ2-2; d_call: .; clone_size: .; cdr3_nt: TGTGCCAGCAGCGAGCTAGCGACCGGGGAGCTGTTTTTT; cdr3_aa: CASSELATGELFF
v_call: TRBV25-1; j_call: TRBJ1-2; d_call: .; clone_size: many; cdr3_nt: TGTGCCAGCAGTGAATGGGGGGACGTCGGCTACACCTTC; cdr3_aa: CASSEWGDVGYTF
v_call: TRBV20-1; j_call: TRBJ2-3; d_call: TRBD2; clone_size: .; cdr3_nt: TGCAGTGCTAGAGTCCCTAGCGGGAGTGGGCAGTATTTT; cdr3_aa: CSARVPSGSGQYF
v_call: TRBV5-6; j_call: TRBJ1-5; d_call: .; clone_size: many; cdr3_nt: TGTGCCAGCAGCTTCCTTGGGGGCGGGAATCAGCCCCAGCATTTT; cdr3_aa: CASSFLGGGNQPQHF
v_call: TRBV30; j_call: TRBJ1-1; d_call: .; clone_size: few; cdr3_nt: TGTGCCTGGAGTGTACAGGTCGGGACTGAAGCTTTCTTT; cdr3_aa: CAWSVQVGTEAFF
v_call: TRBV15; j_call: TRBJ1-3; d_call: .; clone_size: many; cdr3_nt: TGTGCCACCGGGGACCCCAACTCTGGAAACACCATATATTTT; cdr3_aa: CATGDPNSGNTIYF
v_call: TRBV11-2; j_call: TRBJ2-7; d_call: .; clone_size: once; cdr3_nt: TGTGCCAGCAGCTCAGTCGGGGGAGTGATGACCTACGAGCAGTACTTC; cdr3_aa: CASSSVGGVMTYEQYF
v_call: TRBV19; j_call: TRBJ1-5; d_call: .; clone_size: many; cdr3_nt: TGTGCCAGTAGTATAGACCCCCACTTTCAGCCCCAGCATTTT; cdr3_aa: CASSIDPHFQPQHF
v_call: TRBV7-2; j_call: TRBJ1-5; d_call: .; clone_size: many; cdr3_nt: TGTGCCAGCAGCTTTTCCCCCGGGGTCGGTAATCAGCCCCAGCATTTT; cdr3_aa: CASSFSPGVGNQPQHF
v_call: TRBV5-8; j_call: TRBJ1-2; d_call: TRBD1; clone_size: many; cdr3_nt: TGTGCCAGCAGCCCTTCGGGACAGGGGAGCGGCTACACCTTC; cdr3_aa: CASSPSGQGSGYTF
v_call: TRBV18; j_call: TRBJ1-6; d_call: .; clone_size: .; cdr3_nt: TGTGCCAGCTCACCACAAGAGGGCGGGGAAAATTCACCCCTCCACTTT; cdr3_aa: CASSPQEGGENSPLHF
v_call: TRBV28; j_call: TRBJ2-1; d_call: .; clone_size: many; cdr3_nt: TGTGCCAGCAGTTTAGTTTCTCGGGGTGGCTATGAGCAGTTCTTC; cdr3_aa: CASSLVSRGGYEQFF
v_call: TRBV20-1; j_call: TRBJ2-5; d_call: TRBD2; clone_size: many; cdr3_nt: TGCAGTGCTAGAGATCCTGTGCGTAGCGGGAGTAGGTGGGAGACCCAGTACTTC; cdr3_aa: CSARDPVRSGSRWETQYF
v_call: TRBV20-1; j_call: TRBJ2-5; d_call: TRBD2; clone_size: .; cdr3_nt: TGCAGTGCCAGTGGACTAGCGGGAGGGCAAGGGACCCAGTACTTC; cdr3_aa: CSASGLAGGQGTQYF
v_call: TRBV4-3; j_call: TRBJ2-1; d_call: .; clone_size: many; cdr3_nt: TGCGCCAGCAGCCGCGGGCCTCCTTCTAAGTCCTACAATGAGCAGTTCTTC; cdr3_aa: CASSRGPPSKSYNEQFF
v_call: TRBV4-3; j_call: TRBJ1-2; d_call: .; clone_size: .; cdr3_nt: TGCGCCAGCAGCCAGAGCAGGGCTTCTAACTATGGCTACGCCTTC; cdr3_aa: CASSQSRASNYGYAF
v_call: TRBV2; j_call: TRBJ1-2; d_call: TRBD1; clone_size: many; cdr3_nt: TGTGCCAGCAGTGAAGAGACAGGGGGTTATGGCTACACCTTC; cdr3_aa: CASSEETGGYGYTF
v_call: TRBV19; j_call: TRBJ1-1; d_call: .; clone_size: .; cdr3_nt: TGTGCCAGTAGTCAGACTACGAACACTGAAGCTTTCTTT; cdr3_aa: CASSQTTNTEAFF
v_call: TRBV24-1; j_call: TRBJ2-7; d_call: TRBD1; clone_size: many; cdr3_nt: TGTGCCACCAGTGACTCCGGGACAGGGGGCCGTAACTCCTACGAGCAGTACTTC; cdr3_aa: CATSDSGTGGRNSYEQYF
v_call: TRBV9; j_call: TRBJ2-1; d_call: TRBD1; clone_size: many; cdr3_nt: TGTGCCAGCAGCCTGGGACAGGGGGCTCTATATGAGCAGTTCTTC; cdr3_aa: CASSLGQGALYEQFF